Each of the 12 T cell receptor beta chains below was sequenced from the same sample in a study of CD8+CD57+ T cells in acquired aplastic anemia. The template for TCR beta VDJ and CDR3 sequence profiling was genomic DNA. MiXCR, run by TCRdb on the reads, gives a single entry per CDR3 protein. The sample shows 55,000 to 80,000 distinct CDR3 sequences, roughly 50% of them seen only once. Input material: sorted CD4+, CD8+, or CD8+CD57+ T cells (not recorded which) from PBMCs. The receptors stem from a human donor in good health, serving as a control.

This clonotype was detected a few times. The chain has TRBV7-9 and TRBJ1-1; D remains ambiguous. V lost 5 bases, J lost 0 bases, and 10 bases lay in between. Germline V gives CDR1 SEHNR, CDR2 FQNEAQ (reference sequence). The CDR3 has 14 amino acids. The CDR3 loop is CASSPDGMNTEAFF. As DNA, the CDR3 is TGTGCCAGCAGCCCGGACGGGATGAACACTGAAGCTTTCTTT.

This chain links TRBV7-9 with TRBJ1-1; a possible D gene is TRBD1 (5 bases). The germline V gene has CDR1 SEHNR and CDR2 FQNEAQ (reference sequence). Trimming took 1 base from V and 7 from J, leaving 10 bases between them. The CDR3 length is 13 residues. CDR3 bases: TGTGCCAGCAGCTTAGATTTGGGACTTGAAGCTTTCTTT. It specifies CASSLDLGLEAFF.

The table lists this clonotype with a few counts. The rearrangement joins TRBV19 to TRBJ1-1; 7 bases line up with TRBD1. The germline gives CDR1 LNHDA, CDR2 SQIVND (reference sequence). Trimming took 6 bases from V and 1 from J; bases not matched to a gene: 2. This CDR3 has 13 residues. CDR3 nucleotides: TGTGCCAGTAGCCACAGGGGGAACACTGAAGCTTTCTTT. It encodes CASSHRGNTEAFF.

This chain links TRBV7-9 with TRBJ1-1; D gene unclear. CDR1 is SEHNR, CDR2 FQNEAQ, per germline (reference sequence). The V end was cut by 7 bases, the J end by 1 base, with 13 bases between. This CDR3 is 14 amino acids long. The CDR3 here is CASILSGPNTEAFF. CDR3 coding DNA: TGTGCCAGCATCCTATCCGGGCCGAACACTGAAGCTTTCTTT.

The V gene is TRBV7-3, the J gene TRBJ2-7, with unresolved D. V gave up 0 bases and J gave up 6 bases, with 9 bases separating them. The CDR3 has 13 amino acids. CDR1 is SGHTA, CDR2 FQGTGA, per germline. This CDR3 reads CASSLTTSTEQYF. CDR3 nucleotide sequence: TGTGCCAGCAGCTTAACAACGTCTACCGAGCAGTACTTC.

This clonotype was seen only once. The chain joins TRBV3-1 to TRBJ1-5, with 7 bases fitting TRBD1. Germline loops: CDR1 LGHDT, CDR2 YNNKEL (reference sequence). CDR3 length: 14 amino acids. J gave up 4 bases and V 3 bases, and 3 bases lay outside the gene matches. CDR3 region: CASSQGTENQPQHF. CDR3 bases: TGTGCCAGCAGCCAGGGGACAGAAAATCAGCCCCAGCATTTT. Full variable domain (remainder filled in from reference TRBV3-1 and TRBJ1-5): DTAVSQTPKYLVTQMGNDKSIKCEQNLGHDTMYWYKQDSKKFLKIMFSYNNKELIINETVPNRFSPKSPDKAHLNLHINSLELGDSAVYFCASSQGTENQPQHFGDGTRLSIL.

The V and J genes are TRBV29-1 and TRBJ2-7, with D perhaps given as TRBD1 or TRBD2 (5 bases each). Germline CDR1 and CDR2: SQVTM and ANQGSEA. The CDR3 is made up of 11 amino acids. The CDR3 loop reads CSAEGHGEQYF. The CDR3 DNA reads as TGCAGTGCCGAGGGGCATGGGGAGCAGTACTTC.

This clonotype was detected only a few times. This chain uses TRBV6-1 with TRBJ1-4, with D maybe TRBD1 (5 bases). V lost 11 bases, J lost 7 bases, and 20 bases lay in between. This CDR3 is built from 14 residues. Germline CDR1 MNHNS, CDR2 SASEGT. As DNA, the CDR3 is TGTGCCGCGCGGGGAGGGGATGGAAGTGAAAAACTGTTTTTT. This encodes CAARGGDGSEKLFF.

This clonotype is classed as medium-sized. The rearrangement joins TRBV10-3 to TRBJ2-3; TRBD2 matches at 10 bases. CDR3 length: 16 residues. The V and J ends lost 2 bases and 5 bases, in that order; junction bases with no gene match: 7. Germline V CDR1 and CDR2: ENHRY, SYGVKD. CDR3 in amino acids: CAISETSGTFRDTQYF. The CDR3 coding sequence is TGTGCCATCAGTGAGACTAGCGGGACCTTCAGAGATACGCAGTATTTT.

Only one count was recorded for this clonotype. The chain combines TRBV25-1 with TRBJ1-3; D uncertain. The CDR3 runs 15 residues. Trimming shortened V by 3 bases and J by 0 bases, and 9 bases separated the two germline ends. Germline V CDR1 and CDR2: MGHDK, SYGVNS. CDR3 protein: CASSDVSFSGNTIYF. The DNA for the CDR3 is TGTGCCAGCAGTGATGTAAGCTTCTCTGGAAACACCATATATTTT.

The chain recombines TRBV2 with TRBJ2-1; perhaps TRBD1 as D (5 bases). The germline V and J ends were trimmed by 8 bases and 5 bases, with 13 bases remaining between them. The CDR3 is 13 amino acids. Germline lookup yields CDR1 SNHLY and CDR2 FYNNEI. CDR3 in DNA: TGTGCCAGCGGGGCAGAAGGGGACAATGAGCAGTTCTTC. Translated, it gives CASGAEGDNEQFF.

The rearrangement links TRBV7-3 to TRBJ2-6, with no clear D. CDR1 is SGHTA and CDR2 is FQGTGA in the germline V gene. V lost 2 bases and J lost 0, with 8 bases in between. CDR3 size: 16 residues. The CDR3 loop reads CASSLLRNSGANVLTF. In DNA form, the CDR3 reads TGTGCCAGCAGCTTACTACGGAACTCTGGGGCCAACGTCCTGACTTTC. Based on the CDR3 plus reference TRBV7-3 and TRBJ2-6, the full variable domain is GAGVSQTPSNKVTEKGKYVELRCDPISGHTALYWYRQSLGQGPEFLIYFQGTGAADDSGLPNDRFFAVRPEGSVSTLKIQRTERGDSAVYLCASSLLRNSGANVLTFGAGSRLTVL.